This T cell receptor beta chain was retrieved from a study of metastatic and nonmetastatic thyroid tumors. Until they underwent thyroid surgery, no patient had received any treatment. This clone was observed many times. Authors' methods: A distant-metastasis classifier for papillary thyroid cancer was built using CDR3 differences across clinicopathological groups. TCRdb used MiXCR to call clones anew from the PCR reads. It is TCRdb's table, rather than the study itself, that gives the V and J calls and clone size. The table lists roughly 83,000 clones, approximately 15% of them singletons, with 3.6% in the top ten. The sequenced material came from blood. The clonotype comes from a female donor with papillary thyroid cancer or a benign thyroid nodule (not recorded which). Some clones in this sample may be carry-over from other donors' samples.

CDR3: CASSRRGTTDTQYF. Written as DNA, the CDR3 is TGTGCCAGCAGCCGCCGGGGGACGACCGATACGCAGTATTTT. The chain couples TRBV12-3 or TRBV12-4 to TRBJ2-3; D is perhaps TRBD2 (6 bases). This CDR3 spans 14 amino acids. Trimming removed 6 bases at V and 6 bases at J, with 16 bases between.